A single sample gave rise to the 27 T cell receptor beta chains below, sequenced in a study of cytomegalovirus exposure and HLA in healthy donors. The PCR contained 60 Vbeta and 13 Jbeta primers. Libraries were prepared by immunoSEQ multiplex PCR; TCRdb keeps only in-frame clonotypes and omits some of them. This sample yields fewer than 250,000 clones, of which 87% are seen a single time; around 1.2% belongs to the top ten. Sequenced sample: PBMCs. The receptors were sampled from a young man in good health and CMV-seronegative.

J is TRBJ2-2 and V is TRBV7-2; TRBD2 matches 8 bases. In germline, CDR1 is SGHTA, CDR2 FQGNSA. After removal of 6 bases from V and 5 bases from J, the junction contained 8 bases not matched to a gene. This CDR3 is 15 amino acids long. CDR3 amino acids: CASSPAGGVTGELFF. Written as DNA, the CDR3 is TGTGCCAGCAGTCCCGCGGGGGGAGTTACCGGGGAGCTGTTTTTT. Drawing the rest from reference TRBV7-2 and TRBJ2-2, the complete variable domain is GAGVSQSPSNKVTEKGKDVELRCDPISGHTALYWYRQSLGQGLEFLIYFQGNSAPDKSGLPSDRFSAERTGGSVSTLTIQRTQQEDSAVYLCASSPAGGVTGELFFGEGSRLTVL.

This chain joins TRBV10-1 and TRBJ2-3, with D possibly TRBD2 on 5 matching bases. The CDR3 has 14 residues. Germline CDR1 is WNHNN and CDR2 is SYGVQD (reference sequence). V lost 2 bases and J lost 1, with 7 bases in between. CDR3 nucleotide sequence: TGCGCCAGCAGTGAGCTAGCCCGCACAGATACGCAGTATTTT. Protein: CASSELARTDTQYF.

The chain recombines TRBV7-9 with TRBJ2-5; no definite D call. Germline-derived CDR1 and CDR2 are SEHNR and FQNEAQ (reference sequence). The CDR3 has 11 residues. V gave up 2 bases and J gave up 5 bases, with 3 bases separating them. For the CDR3, the DNA is TGTGCCAGCAGCTTACTGGAGACCCAGTACTTC. Protein product: CASSLLETQYF.

This chain links TRBV4-1 with TRBJ2-5, with 7 positions matching TRBD1. CDR3 length: 16 amino acids. V dropped 2 bases and J dropped 2; count of bases not matched to a gene: 8. Germline V gene lookup returns CDR1 MGHRA and CDR2 YSYEKL. The CDR3 sequence: CASSQFAPGGQETQYF. DNA of the CDR3: TGCGCCAGCAGCCAATTCGCCCCAGGGGGACAAGAGACCCAGTACTTC.

This chain uses TRBV25-1 with TRBJ1-2, with D possibly TRBD1 on 5 matching bases. The CDR3 has 14 amino acids. Per the germline V gene, CDR1 is MGHDK and CDR2 is SYGVNS. V was shortened by 0 bases and J by 6 bases, with 11 bases between the two germline ends. Written as DNA, the CDR3 is TGTGCCAGCAGTGAATATAGAGCACAGGATGGCTACACCTTC. Protein sequence: CASSEYRAQDGYTF.

The chain uses TRBV11-2 and TRBJ2-1; maybe TRBD2 (6 bases). Germline lookup yields CDR1 SGHAT and CDR2 FQNNGV. Trimming removed 1 base from V and 7 bases from J, with 11 bases in between. The CDR3 is 14 amino acids. CDR3 nucleotide sequence: TGTGCCAGCAGCTTAGGACTAGAAGGGAATGAGCAGTTCTTC. Its protein is CASSLGLEGNEQFF.

The chain has TRBV6-6 and TRBJ2-3; 8 positions agree with TRBD1. Per germline, CDR1 MNHNY and CDR2 SVGAGI (reference sequence). There are 16 residues in the CDR3. V shed 0 bases, J shed 4 bases, and the junction held 6 bases outside the gene matches. The CDR3 DNA reads as TGTGCCAGCAGTTACTCGACCAGGGGGCAAGCAGATACGCAGTATTTT. It is translated as CASSYSTRGQADTQYF.

V gene TRBV29-1 combines with J gene TRBJ2-5; 7 bases are shared with TRBD1. This CDR3 region has 12 residues. CDR1 SQVTM and CDR2 ANQGSEA come from the germline V gene. Unmatched junction bases numbered 3, after V lost 6 bases and J lost 2 bases. The CDR3 sequence is CSVGTVQETQYF. DNA of the CDR3: TGCAGCGTCGGGACAGTTCAAGAGACCCAGTACTTC.

This chain joins TRBV29-1 and TRBJ2-6; tentatively, D is TRBD1 (6 bases). The CDR3 sequence is 14 residues long. Trimming pared 7 bases from V and 4 bases from J, leaving 14 bases between. The germline gives CDR1 SQVTM, CDR2 ANQGSEA. CDR3 residues: CSATTGSGANVLTF. CDR3 coding DNA: TGCAGCGCAACGACAGGATCCGGGGCCAACGTCCTGACTTTC.

The chain links TRBV5-1 to TRBJ2-3; TRBD2 agrees at 7 bases. Germline lookup yields CDR1 SGHRS and CDR2 YFSETQ. The CDR3 totals 16 residues. The V segment lost 0 bases and the J segment 5 bases; nucleotides outside the gene matches: 9. The chain's CDR3 is CASSLARSGAQDTQYF. CDR3 nucleotides: TGCGCCAGCAGCTTGGCCCGGAGCGGGGCTCAAGATACGCAGTATTTT.

V usage is TRBV6-1 and J usage is TRBJ2-5, with 7 positions matching TRBD2. In germline, CDR1 is MNHNS, CDR2 SASEGT. Germline trimming cut 6 bases from V and 4 bases from J; bases unmatched to any gene: 5. This CDR3 has 13 amino acids. The CDR3 here is CASRGRVRETQYF. The CDR3 nucleotides read TGTGCCAGCAGAGGGAGGGTCCGAGAGACCCAGTACTTC.

The rearrangement joins TRBV5-1 to TRBJ2-5; D is unclear. V was cut by 1 base and J by 2 bases, with 3 bases left in between. The CDR3 covers 12 residues. Germline CDR1 is SGHRS and CDR2 is YFSETQ. The CDR3 is CASSLLQETQYF. DNA of the CDR3: TGCGCCAGCAGCTTGTTACAAGAGACCCAGTACTTC.

Here the CDR3 reads CASSFPRGGTEAFF. The CDR3 DNA sequence: TGCGCCAGCAGCTTTCCTAGGGGGGGCACTGAAGCTTTCTTT. The chain joins TRBV5-1 to TRBJ1-1; D is possibly TRBD1 (6 bases). Germline assignment: CDR1 SGHRS and CDR2 YFSETQ. CDR3 length: 14 amino acids. V was cut by 2 bases and J by 4 bases, with 12 bases left in between.

The chain recombines TRBV2 with TRBJ2-1, with 7 bases matching TRBD1. The germline gives CDR1 SNHLY, CDR2 FYNNEI. With 6 bases clipped from V and 6 bases from J, the junction kept 5 bases outside the gene matches. This CDR3 is 13 amino acids long. The CDR3 DNA follows: TGTGCCAGCAGCAGGGGACAGCTCAATGAGCAGTTCTTC. It specifies CASSRGQLNEQFF.

With regard to this clone: This CDR3 is also generated by other DNA sequences in the sample. The chain is built from TRBV4-1 and TRBJ2-1; 14 bases fit TRBD2. Trimming cost V 5 bases and J 6 bases; bases outside gene matches: 9. CDR1 and CDR2 from the germline V gene are MGHRA and YSYEKL. This CDR3 region has 17 residues. The CDR3: CASSWGLAGVMVNEQFF. The DNA of the CDR3 is TGCGCCAGCAGCTGGGGACTAGCGGGAGTGATGGTCAATGAGCAGTTCTTC.

The V and J genes are TRBV10-1 and TRBJ2-5, with D tentatively TRBD1 (6 bases). There are 13 residues in the CDR3. Trimming removed 3 bases at V and 2 bases at J, with 7 bases between. The germline V gene encodes CDR1 WNHNN and CDR2 SYGVQD (reference sequence). The CDR3 DNA is TGCGCCAGCAGTGATAGGGGGCAAGAGACCCAGTACTTC. This sequence encodes CASSDRGQETQYF.

The CDR3 nucleotides read TGTGCCATCAGTGAGTCGAGACTAGGACAGGTCAATCAGCCCCAGCATTTT. Its translation is CAISESRLGQVNQPQHF. The chain recombines TRBV10-3 with TRBJ1-5; 7 bases agree with TRBD1. V lost 0 bases and J lost 3; bases outside the gene matches: 8. The CDR3 loop spans 17 amino acids. Germline V lookup: CDR1 ENHRY, CDR2 SYGVKD.

V usage is TRBV7-9 and J usage is TRBJ1-4; D is unresolved. Germline loops: CDR1 SEHNR, CDR2 FQNEAQ (reference sequence). The V end lost 5 bases, the J end lost 0 bases, and 7 bases lay between the germline ends. The CDR3 spans 14 residues. The CDR3 spells CASSRYSTNEKLFF. CDR3 DNA: TGTGCCAGCAGCCGGTACTCAACTAATGAAAAACTGTTTTTT.

The chain employs TRBV28 and TRBJ2-5, with D perhaps matching TRBD2 (6 bases). Germline V gene lookup returns CDR1 MDHEN and CDR2 SYDVKM. Trimming took 7 bases from V and 5 from J, leaving 32 bases between them. This CDR3 is 19 amino acids long. The CDR3 protein is CASIPSPGLLGTIWETQYF. CDR3 nucleotide sequence: TGTGCCAGCATCCCCTCCCCGGGACTCCTCGGTACCATATGGGAGACCCAGTACTTC.

The rearrangement links TRBV11-3 to TRBJ2-1, with 7 bases that match TRBD1. This CDR3 has 16 amino acids. Germline trimming cut 3 bases from V and 6 bases from J; bases unmatched to any gene: 11. CDR1 and CDR2 (germline): SGHNT, YENEEA. The CDR3 region is CASSFRPTGVSNEQFF. In DNA, the CDR3 is TGTGCCAGCAGCTTCCGGCCCACAGGGGTGAGCAATGAGCAGTTCTTC.

The J gene is TRBJ2-5, the V gene TRBV29-1; TRBD1 matches at 7 bases. The V and J ends lost 7 bases and 6 bases, in that order; junction bases with no gene match: 20. Germline-derived CDR1 and CDR2 are SQVTM and ANQGSEA. The CDR3 covers 16 residues. Written as DNA, the CDR3 is TGCAGCGGCGCCCCCCCCCTTTTAAGGGGGCTAAAGACCCAGTACTTC. Its protein product is CSGAPPLLRGLKTQYF.

The chain recombines TRBV5-4 with TRBJ2-3; 14 nucleotides align to TRBD2. Germline loops: CDR1 SGHNT, CDR2 YYREEE (reference sequence). This CDR3 spans 17 amino acids. V lost 0 bases, J lost 2 bases, and 2 bases stayed unmatched. The CDR3: CASSLGLAGGPTDTQYF. CDR3 bases: TGTGCCAGCAGCTTGGGACTAGCGGGAGGGCCCACAGATACGCAGTATTTT. The variable domain in full, completed from reference TRBV5-4 and TRBJ2-3, reads ETGVTQSPTHLIKTRGQQVTLRCSSQSGHNTVSWYQQALGQGPQFIFQYYREEENGRGNFPPRFSGLQFPNYSSELNVNALELDDSALYLCASSLGLAGGPTDTQYFGPGTRLTVL.

V gene TRBV9 combines with J gene TRBJ2-1; D call uncertain. Trimming took 0 bases from V and 9 from J, leaving 7 bases between them. Germline CDR1 and CDR2: SGDLS and YYNGEE. This CDR3 is built from 12 residues. Written as DNA, the CDR3 is TGTGCCAGCAGCGTAGGGCTTGGTGAGCAGTTCTTC. This encodes CASSVGLGEQFF.

This chain uses TRBV5-1 with TRBJ1-1; no clear D gene. The CDR3 is 15 residues long. With 0 bases removed from V and 1 base from J, the gap between germline ends came to 10 bases. Germline V gives CDR1 SGHRS, CDR2 YFSETQ. This chain's CDR3 is CASSLAALTNTEAFF. The CDR3 region has the DNA TGCGCCAGCAGCTTGGCCGCACTTACGAACACTGAAGCTTTCTTT.

The chain has TRBV7-2 and TRBJ2-5, with 8 bases fitting TRBD2. The CDR3 length is 14 residues. Germline V gives CDR1 SGHTA, CDR2 FQGNSA. With V trimmed by 5 bases and J by 5 bases, 7 bases remained unmatched. CDR3 amino acids: CASSLSGAGETQYF. The CDR3 DNA sequence: TGTGCCAGCAGCCTTAGCGGGGCGGGGGAGACCCAGTACTTC.

The rearrangement links TRBV7-2 to TRBJ2-7; no reliable D call. The CDR3 length is 13 residues. Germline CDR1 is SGHTA and CDR2 is FQGNSA. V was cut by 2 bases and J by 2 bases, with 7 bases left in between. The CDR3 DNA reads TGTGCCAGCAGCTTACCCCCCGCCTACGAGCAGTACTTC. As protein: CASSLPPAYEQYF. Full variable domain (missing parts from reference TRBV7-2 and TRBJ2-7): GAGVSQSPSNKVTEKGKDVELRCDPISGHTALYWYRQSLGQGLEFLIYFQGNSAPDKSGLPSDRFSAERTGGSVSTLTIQRTQQEDSAVYLCASSLPPAYEQYFGPGTRLTVT.

The chain couples TRBV5-1 to TRBJ1-1, with no clear D. The germline V gene encodes CDR1 SGHRS and CDR2 YFSETQ. V lost 3 bases and J 4 bases, leaving 10 bases between the germline ends. This CDR3 is built from 13 residues. This chain's CDR3 is CASSSDVGTEAFF. The DNA of the CDR3 is TGCGCCAGCAGCTCCGATGTCGGCACTGAAGCTTTCTTT.